Included here is one TCR beta chain sequence, with context. Its antigen is as yet unknown. This entry is derived from a study of graft-versus-host responses after intestinal transplantation. Study details: Tacrolimus and steroids were given for about three years to all recipients after anti-thymocyte globulin induction.

This CDR3 spans 16 amino acids. Germline assignment: CDR1 MRHNA and CDR2 SNTAGT. V was cut by 5 bases and J by 2 bases, with 19 bases left in between. The data were produced by immunoSEQ multiplex PCR, yet TCRdb's version contains in-frame clones alone and is incomplete. This sample has 75,000 to 100,000 clones; over 80% occur once, and the top ten carry 17%. The sequence came from a human donor who received an intestinal transplant. The chain carries TRBV6-4 and TRBJ2-7; D is undetermined. Sequencing used unstimulated CD8+ T cells sorted from spleen or lymph node cells, obtained before intestinal transplant. The CDR3 DNA reads as TGTGCCAGCAGTCCCACCTTCAGGATACGCCCCTACGAGCAGTACTTC. Its protein is CASSPTFRIRPYEQYF.